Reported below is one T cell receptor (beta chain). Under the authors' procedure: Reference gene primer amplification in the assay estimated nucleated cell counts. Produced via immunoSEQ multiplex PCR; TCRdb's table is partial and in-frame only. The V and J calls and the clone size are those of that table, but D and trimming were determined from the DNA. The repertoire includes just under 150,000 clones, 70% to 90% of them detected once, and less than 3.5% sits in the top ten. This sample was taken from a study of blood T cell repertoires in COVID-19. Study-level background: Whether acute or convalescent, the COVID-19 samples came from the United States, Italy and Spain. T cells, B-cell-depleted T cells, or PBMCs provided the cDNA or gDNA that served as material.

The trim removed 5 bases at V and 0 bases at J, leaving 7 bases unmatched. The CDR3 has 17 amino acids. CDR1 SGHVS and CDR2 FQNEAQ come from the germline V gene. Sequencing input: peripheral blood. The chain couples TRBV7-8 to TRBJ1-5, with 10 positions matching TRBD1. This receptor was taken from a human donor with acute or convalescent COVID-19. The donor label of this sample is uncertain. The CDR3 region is CASSLTTGGASNQPQHF. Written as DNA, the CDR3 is TGTGCCAGCAGCCTCACGACAGGGGGCGCTAGCAATCAGCCCCAGCATTTT. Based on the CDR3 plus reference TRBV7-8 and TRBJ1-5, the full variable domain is GAGVSQSPRYKVAKRGQDVALRCDPISGHVSLFWYQQALGQGPEFLTYFQNEAQLDKSGLPSDRFFAERPEGSVSTLKIQRTQQEDSAVYLCASSLTTGGASNQPQHFGDGTRLSIL.